This T cell receptor beta chain was observed in a study of early T cells in non-severe SARS-CoV-2 infection. The protocol attached unique molecular identifiers to individual cDNA molecules. Using its own MiXCR run on the 5' RACE reads, TCRdb lists one record per CDR3 protein. The sample shows about 55,000 distinct CDR3 sequences, more than 6.5% of them seen only once. In its sample, this clonotype was seen many times. V gave up 8 bases and J gave up 7 bases, with 18 bases separating them. The CDR3 is made up of 15 amino acids. Germline V gene data show CDR1 as MNHEY and CDR2 as SMNVEV (reference sequence).

The chain joins TRBV27 to TRBJ1-6; TRBD1 might be the D (5 bases). The TCR originated in an adult who was a healthcare worker with PCR-confirmed SARS-CoV-2 infection or an uninfected control (not recorded which). The material was whole blood, obtained at baseline. The CDR3 spells CASRPGTTGNSPLHF. As DNA, the CDR3 is TGTGCCAGCCGTCCGGGGACTACGGGAAATTCACCCCTCCACTTT.